The 9 T cell receptor beta chains below come from one sample, sequenced in a study of response to subunit inactivated influenza vaccine. TCRdb independently ran MiXCR on the RT-PCR reads; one entry per CDR3 protein. The sample lists about 650,000 distinct CDR3 sequences, around 14% occurring once. The source was PBMCs from blood, collected about 11 days after vaccination. These receptors all come from a man over 45 who received an inactivated influenza vaccine.

The CDR3 here is CATSRGLAKNIQYF. The CDR3, as DNA: TGTGCCACCAGCAGAGGACTAGCCAAAAACATTCAGTACTTC. The genes are TRBV15 and TRBJ2-4; D gene uncertain. The ends were cut back, 1 base at V and 0 bases at J, with 4 bases in the middle. The CDR3 runs to 14 residues. Germline V gene data show CDR1 as LNHNV and CDR2 as YYDKDF (reference sequence).

The DNA for the CDR3 is TGCAGTGCTTTCGGCAGGGGTACCGGGGAGCTGTTTTTT. This translates into CSAFGRGTGELFF. This chain connects TRBV20-1 to TRBJ2-2, with a possible D match to TRBD1 (6 bases). The CDR3 sequence is 13 residues long. V was shortened by 5 bases and J by 5 bases, with 12 bases between the two germline ends. Per germline, CDR1 DFQATT and CDR2 SNEGSKA (reference sequence).

This chain connects TRBV28 to TRBJ1-3, with 7 bases that match TRBD1. Germline CDR1 is MDHEN and CDR2 is SYDVKM. V shed 6 bases, J shed 0 bases, and the junction held 5 bases outside the gene matches. The CDR3 totals 15 residues. The CDR3 nucleotides are TGTGCCAGCAGCTTCGGGACAGTCTCTGGAAACACCATATATTTT. This codes for CASSFGTVSGNTIYF. Supplemented by reference TRBV28 and TRBJ1-3, the full variable domain reads DVKVTQSSRYLVKRTGEKVFLECVQDMDHENMFWYRQDPGLGLRLIYFSYDVKMKEKGDIPEGYSVSREKKERFSLILESASTNQTSMYLCASSFGTVSGNTIYFGEGSWLTVV.

This clonotype was recorded at least ten times. The junction departs from the called germline gene at one end, perhaps through a read error. The gene calls are TRBV7-8 and TRBJ2-2, with TRBD2 matching 8 bases. This CDR3 contains 15 residues. From germline, CDR1 is SGHVS and CDR2 FQNEAQ. CDR3 nucleotides: TGCGCCAGCAGCTTAAGCGGGAGGAACACCGGGGAGCTGTTTTTT. This translates into CASSLSGRNTGELFF.

This clonotype has only a few counts. The chain recombines TRBV10-3 with TRBJ1-5; 9 nucleotides align to TRBD1. V lost 3 bases to trimming and J lost 5 bases; unmatched junction nucleotides: 2. This CDR3 is 14 amino acids long. From germline, CDR1 is ENHRY and CDR2 SYGVKD. CDR3 DNA sequence: TGTGCCATCAGTGAACGACAGGGGGATCAGCCCCAGCATTTT. Translation gives CAISERQGDQPQHF.

In its sample, this clonotype was seen a few times. V usage is TRBV12-3 or TRBV12-4 and J usage is TRBJ1-1; D is perhaps TRBD1 (6 bases). CDR3 length: 15 amino acids. Trimming took 5 bases from V and 3 from J, leaving 16 bases between them. The CDR3 DNA reads TGTGCCAGCAGTGCCCAGCCAGGGGCTCACACTGAAGCTTTCTTT. It yields the protein CASSAQPGAHTEAFF.

The chain carries TRBV28 and TRBJ2-2; 11 bases line up with TRBD2. The CDR3 extends over 16 amino acids. In germline, CDR1 is MDHEN, CDR2 SYDVKM. J was trimmed by 6 bases and V by 5 bases; bases with no gene match: 8. CDR3 sequence: CASSTSGSNLPGELFF. In DNA, the CDR3 is TGTGCCAGCAGTACTAGCGGGAGCAATCTCCCCGGGGAGCTGTTTTTT.

Many counts were recorded for this clonotype. The rearrangement links TRBV13 to TRBJ2-5, with no clear D. Trimming shortened V by 2 bases and J by 3 bases, and 7 bases separated the two germline ends. Germline CDR1 PRHDT, CDR2 FYEKMQ (reference sequence). The CDR3 extends over 13 amino acids. DNA for the CDR3: TGTGCCAGCAGCTTATTCTGGGAAGAGACCCAGTACTTC. Translating it yields CASSLFWEETQYF.

This clonotype has only a few counts. This chain connects TRBV6-1 to TRBJ2-7; 7 nucleotides agree with TRBD2. CDR1 MNHNS and CDR2 SASEGT come from the germline V gene. This CDR3 spans 14 amino acids. V gave up 6 bases and J gave up 2 bases; unmatched junction bases: 7. DNA for the CDR3: TGTGCCAGCAGATCCAGCGGGGAACCCTACGAGCAGTACTTC. This codes for CASRSSGEPYEQYF.